These 7 T cell receptor beta chains share one sample of origin, sequenced in a study of OX40 agonist ivuxolimab in advanced cancers. Sequencing used immunoSEQ multiplex PCR; TCRdb keeps in-frame clones, though not all of them. This sample has some 87,000 clones, with roughly 91% found just once. Sequenced here: CD4+ or CD8+ T cells sorted from blood, sampled in a trial of the OX40 agonist ivuxolimab. Receptor source: an adult with an advanced solid tumor such as melanoma, head and neck, liver or kidney cancer.

The V and J genes are TRBV7-9 and TRBJ2-7; D is perhaps TRBD2 (5 bases). The ends were cut back, 0 bases at V and 2 bases at J, with 14 bases in the middle. CDR3 length equals 16 residues. CDR1 and CDR2 from the germline V gene are SEHNR and FQNEAQ (reference sequence). In DNA form, the CDR3 reads TGTGCCAGCAGCTTAGCGGTCGAGCGGTGGACCTACGAGCAGTACTTC. Its translation is CASSLAVERWTYEQYF.

This clone was counted a single time. The rearrangement joins TRBV11-2 to TRBJ1-3, with D maybe TRBD1 (6 bases). The CDR3 extends over 17 amino acids. Germline V gene lookup returns CDR1 SGHAT and CDR2 FQNNGV. V was pared by 5 bases and J by 0 bases, with 17 bases between. CDR3 bases: TGTGCCAGCAGCCAATCTCCGGGACACATCTCTGGAAACACCATATATTTT. As protein: CASSQSPGHISGNTIYF.

This sequence joins TRBV5-1 and TRBJ2-7; a weak D match, TRBD1 (6 bases). This CDR3 region has 13 residues. Per the germline V gene, CDR1 is SGHRS and CDR2 is YFSETQ. Trimming took 3 bases from V and 5 from J, leaving 12 bases between them. The CDR3 DNA follows: TGCGCCAGCAGCTCAATCCCAGGGGACGAGCAGTACTTC. Its translation is CASSSIPGDEQYF.

The rearrangement links TRBV15 to TRBJ2-3; TRBD2 matches 9 bases. Germline V gene sequence: CDR1 LNHNV, CDR2 YYDKDF (reference sequence). This CDR3 has 16 amino acids. The ends lost 1 base at V and 2 bases at J; junction bases unmatched: 4. For the CDR3, the DNA is TGTGCCACCAGCAGAGGGGTAGCGGGAGCCACAGATACGCAGTATTTT. Protein product: CATSRGVAGATDTQYF.

The chain uses TRBV30 and TRBJ1-2; a weak D match, TRBD1 (6 bases). Trimming removed 2 bases at V and 6 bases at J, with 13 bases between. This CDR3 has 13 amino acids. CDR1 and CDR2 (germline): GTSNPN, SVGIG (reference sequence). The CDR3 is CAWSRGGDNGYTF. CDR3 in DNA: TGTGCCTGGAGTAGGGGGGGAGACAATGGCTACACCTTC.

This clone was recorded once. The V call is TRBV23-1, the J call TRBJ2-7; no definite D call. TRBV23-1 is known as an ORF, though its function is uncertain. This CDR3 is 15 amino acids long. The ends were cut back, 1 base at V and 0 bases at J, with 10 bases in the middle. Here the CDR3 reads CASSQYRWISYEQYF. DNA for the CDR3: TGCGCCAGCAGTCAATATCGCTGGATCTCCTACGAGCAGTACTTC.

This chain joins TRBV6-5 and TRBJ2-1, with TRBD2 matching 14 bases. The J segment lost 4 bases and the V segment lost 4 bases, leaving 3 bases of the junction unmatched. Germline CDR1 reads MNHEY; CDR2 reads SVGAGI. This CDR3 is 16 amino acids long. The CDR3 DNA reads TGTGCCAGCAGTTCGGGACTAGCGGGGGTATACAATGAGCAGTTCTTC. This translates into CASSSGLAGVYNEQFF.